This T cell receptor (beta chain) is drawn from a study of blood T cell repertoires in COVID-19. Study background: T cells, B-cell-depleted T cells, or PBMCs provided the cDNA or gDNA that served as material.

Produced via immunoSEQ multiplex PCR; TCRdb's table is partial and in-frame only. The sample shows about 200,000 clones, roughly 88% of them seen only once. J was trimmed by 4 bases and V by 0 bases; bases with no gene match: 5. CDR1 and CDR2 (germline): SGHNT, YYREEE (reference sequence). CDR3 length: 16 residues. The chain employs TRBV5-4 and TRBJ2-7; 12 nucleotides match TRBD2. Material: peripheral blood. This TCR was recovered from a middle-aged man with COVID-19, enrolled during active disease. The CDR3 loop is CASSLAGLAGTYEQYF. The CDR3 region has the DNA TGTGCCAGCAGCTTGGCGGGACTAGCGGGCACTTACGAGCAGTACTTC.